This TCR beta chain was recovered during a study of brain T cells in children with intractable seizures. Study findings and constraints: Patients' HCMV serostatus was unknown; virus specificity rests on CDR3 similarity alone. Pre- and post-surgery blood differed in depth, so pre-surgery absences may be undersampling.

V shed 3 bases and J 0 bases; nucleotides not matched to a gene: 10. Germline lookup yields CDR1 LGHNT and CDR2 FRNRAP. The CDR3 contains 19 residues. The time point was: blood from clinic visit 5 months post-surgery; TSC patient then seizure free. Surgery cases with the highest brain T cell transcript signatures were chosen for sequencing. Before surgery, patients took at least one anti-epileptic drug. Only in-frame clones appear in the TCRdb table, and some are missing; sequencing was by immunoSEQ multiplex PCR. The sample carries under 400,000 clones, 93% recorded once. As for this clone: Its specificity is not known.

The chain combines TRBV12-5 with TRBJ2-3; 12 bases match TRBD2. The receptor comes from a boy younger than two with tuberous sclerosis and intractable seizures. Material: peripheral blood, obtained roughly 5 months after surgery. For the CDR3, the DNA is TGTGCTAGTGGTTTTTCCAGACTAGCGGGGGCCCCTAGCACAGATACGCAGTATTTT. Translated, it gives CASGFSRLAGAPSTDTQYF. Looking up the rest from reference TRBV12-5 and TRBJ2-3 gives the full variable domain: DARVTQTPRHKVTEMGQEVTMRCQPILGHNTVFWYRQTMMQGLELLAYFRNRAPLDDSGMPKDRFSAEMPDATLATLKIQPSEPRDSAVYFCASGFSRLAGAPSTDTQYFGPGTRLTVL.